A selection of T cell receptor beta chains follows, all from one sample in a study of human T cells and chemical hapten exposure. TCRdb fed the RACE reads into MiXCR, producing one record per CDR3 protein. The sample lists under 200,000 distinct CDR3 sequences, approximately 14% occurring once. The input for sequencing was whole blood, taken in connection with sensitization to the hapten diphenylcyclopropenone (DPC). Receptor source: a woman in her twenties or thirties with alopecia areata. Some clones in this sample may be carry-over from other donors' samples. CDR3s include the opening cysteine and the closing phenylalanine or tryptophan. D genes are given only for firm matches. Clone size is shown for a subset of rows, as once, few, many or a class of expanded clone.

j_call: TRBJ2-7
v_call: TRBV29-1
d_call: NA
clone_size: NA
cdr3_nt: TGCAGCGTCCCCGGGACCGATCCTCCGGGACGGCAGTACTTC
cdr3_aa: CSVPGTDPPGRQYF

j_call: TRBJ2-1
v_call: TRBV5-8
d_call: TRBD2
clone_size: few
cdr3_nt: TGTGCCAGCAGCTATACATTGACTAGCGGGAGCGGAGGTGAGCAGTTCTTC
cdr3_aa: CASSYTLTSGSGGEQFF

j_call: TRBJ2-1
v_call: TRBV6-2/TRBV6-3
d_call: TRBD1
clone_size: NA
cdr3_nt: TGTGCCAGCAGTAAGGATACAGGGGGCGCGAAGTTCTTC
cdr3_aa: CASSKDTGGAKFF

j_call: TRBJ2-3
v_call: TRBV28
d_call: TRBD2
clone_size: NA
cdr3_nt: TGTGCCAGCCCGCCTAGCGGGGTTATAGATACGCAGTATTTT
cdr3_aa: CASPPSGVIDTQYF

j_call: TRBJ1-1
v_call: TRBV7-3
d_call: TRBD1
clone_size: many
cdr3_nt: TGTGCCAGCAGCCCGGACAGGGACCGCGAAGCTTTCTTT
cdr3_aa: CASSPDRDREAFF

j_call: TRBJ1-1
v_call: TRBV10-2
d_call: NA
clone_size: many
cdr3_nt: TGCGCCAGCAGTGTAAACCGGGACTTCCCCAGGGGCACTGAAGCTTTCTTT
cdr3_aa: CASSVNRDFPRGTEAFF

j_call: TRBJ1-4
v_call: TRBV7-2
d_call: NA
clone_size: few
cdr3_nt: TGTGCCAGCAGCTTGGTCAAAGACGGGAAACTGTTTTTT
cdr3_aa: CASSLVKDGKLFF

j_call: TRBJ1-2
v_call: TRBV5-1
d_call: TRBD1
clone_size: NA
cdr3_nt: TGCGCCAGCAGCTCACCTAGGGGGCCCAGCTATGGCTACACCTTC
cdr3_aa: CASSSPRGPSYGYTF

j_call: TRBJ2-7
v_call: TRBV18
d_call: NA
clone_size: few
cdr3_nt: TGTGCCAGCTCACCGATATCGCCCGGCAGCTCCTACGAGCAGTACTTC
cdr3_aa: CASSPISPGSSYEQYF

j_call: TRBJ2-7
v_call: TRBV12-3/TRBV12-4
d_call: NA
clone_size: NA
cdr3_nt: TGTGCCAGCAGTTTACCAGACTACTACGAGCAGTACTTC
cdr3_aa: CASSLPDYYEQYF

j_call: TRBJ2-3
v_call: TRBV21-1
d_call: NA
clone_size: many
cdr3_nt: TGTGCCAGCAGCAAAGTGGCCTTGATACAGGGAGGAGATACGCAGTATTTT
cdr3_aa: CASSKVALIQGGDTQYF

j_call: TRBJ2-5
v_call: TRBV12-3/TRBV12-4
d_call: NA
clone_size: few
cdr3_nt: TGTGCCAGCAGTTTAGGGGGGGCGGGTGGTCCATCCCAGTACTTC
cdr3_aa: CASSLGGAGGPSQYF

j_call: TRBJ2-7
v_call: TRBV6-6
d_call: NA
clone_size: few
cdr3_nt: TGTGCCAGCAGGCCCGGAAGGGGTCCCTACGAGCAGTACTTC
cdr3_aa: CASRPGRGPYEQYF

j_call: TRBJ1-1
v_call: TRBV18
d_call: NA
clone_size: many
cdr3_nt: TGTGCCAGCTCACCTGTTTTTGGGGGGCAGAACACTGAAGCTTTCTTT
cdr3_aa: CASSPVFGGQNTEAFF

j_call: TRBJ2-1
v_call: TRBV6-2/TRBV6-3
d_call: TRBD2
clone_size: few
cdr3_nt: TGTGCCAGCAGTACTCCTAGCGGGAGGGCCAGTAATGAGCAGTTCTTC
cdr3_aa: CASSTPSGRASNEQFF

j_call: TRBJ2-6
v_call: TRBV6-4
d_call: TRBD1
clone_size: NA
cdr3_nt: TGTGCCAGCAGTCTACCCGACAGGGCTGGGGCCAACGTCCTGACTTTC
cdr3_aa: CASSLPDRAGANVLTF

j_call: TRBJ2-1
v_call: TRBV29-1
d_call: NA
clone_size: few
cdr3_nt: TGCAGCGTCCCACTTGGGCCCCGGGTTCTCAATGAGCAGTTCTTC
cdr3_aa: CSVPLGPRVLNEQFF

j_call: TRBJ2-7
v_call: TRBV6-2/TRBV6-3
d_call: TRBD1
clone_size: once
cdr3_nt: TGTGCCAGCACCACCGGGACAGGTAGGGAGCAGTACTTC
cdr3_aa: CASTTGTGREQYF

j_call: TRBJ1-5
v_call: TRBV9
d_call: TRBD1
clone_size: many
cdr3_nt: TGTGCCAGCAGCTCCGGGACAGAGACTAATCAGCCCCAGCATTTT
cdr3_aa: CASSSGTETNQPQHF

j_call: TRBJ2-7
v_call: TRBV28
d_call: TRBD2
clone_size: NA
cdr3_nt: TGTGCCAGCAGTTCCCCTAGCGGGGGCCACTACGAGCAGTACTTC
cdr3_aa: CASSSPSGGHYEQYF

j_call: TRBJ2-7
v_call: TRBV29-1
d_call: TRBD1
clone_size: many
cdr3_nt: TGCAGCGCCCGGGACAGGGTTTACGAGCAGTACTTC
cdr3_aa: CSARDRVYEQYF

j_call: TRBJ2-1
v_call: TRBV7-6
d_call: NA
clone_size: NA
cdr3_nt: TGTGCCAGCAGCTCACAGGAACCGGATGAGCAGTTCTTC
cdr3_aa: CASSSQEPDEQFF

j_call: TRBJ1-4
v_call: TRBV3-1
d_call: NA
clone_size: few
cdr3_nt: TGTGCCAGCAGCCAAGCGTCTCAAATGGGAGAAAAACTGTTTTTT
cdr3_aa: CASSQASQMGEKLFF

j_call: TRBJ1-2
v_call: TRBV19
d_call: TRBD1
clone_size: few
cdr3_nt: TGTGCCAGTACCGTCACCGGGACAGGGAACTATGGCTACACCTTC
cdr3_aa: CASTVTGTGNYGYTF

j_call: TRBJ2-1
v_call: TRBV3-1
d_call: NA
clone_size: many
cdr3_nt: TGTGCCAGCAGCCAAGGAGCTTACAATGAGCAGTTCTTC
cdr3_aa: CASSQGAYNEQFF

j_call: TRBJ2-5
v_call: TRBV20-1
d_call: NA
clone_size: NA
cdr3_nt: TGCAGTGCTATGATAGGACTAATCCAAGAGACCCAGTACTTC
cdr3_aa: CSAMIGLIQETQYF

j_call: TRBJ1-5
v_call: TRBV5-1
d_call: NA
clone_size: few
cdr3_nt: TGCGCCAGCAGCTTGACAGAGGGCAATCAGCCCCAGCATTTT
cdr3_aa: CASSLTEGNQPQHF

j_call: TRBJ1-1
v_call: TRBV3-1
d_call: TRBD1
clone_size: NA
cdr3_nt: TGTGCCAGCAGCCCGTTCCAGGGGGCGAACACTGAAGCTTTCTTT
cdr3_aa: CASSPFQGANTEAFF

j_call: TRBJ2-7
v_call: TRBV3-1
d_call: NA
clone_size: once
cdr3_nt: TGTGTCAGCAGCCCCTACCAAAGACCCTACGAGCAGTACTTC
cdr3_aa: CVSSPYQRPYEQYF

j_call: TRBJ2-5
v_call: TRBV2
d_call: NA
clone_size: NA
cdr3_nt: TGTGCCAGCAGTGACGGGCGGGTCCAAGAGACCCAGTACTTC
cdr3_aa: CASSDGRVQETQYF

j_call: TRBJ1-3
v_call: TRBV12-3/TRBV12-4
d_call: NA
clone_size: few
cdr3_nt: TGTGCCAGCAGTTTGCAACAGATAGGAAACACCATATATTTT
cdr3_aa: CASSLQQIGNTIYF

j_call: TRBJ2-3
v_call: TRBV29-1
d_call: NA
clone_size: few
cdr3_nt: TGCAGCGTAGGAGGGACGCCAACACCAGATACGCAGTATTTT
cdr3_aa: CSVGGTPTPDTQYF

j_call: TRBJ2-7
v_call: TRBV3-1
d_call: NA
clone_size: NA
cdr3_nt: TGTGCCAGCAGCCTATCTTGGCAGGGTGGTTACGAGCAGTACTTC
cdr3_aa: CASSLSWQGGYEQYF

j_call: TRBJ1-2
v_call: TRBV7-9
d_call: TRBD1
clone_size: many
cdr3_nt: TGTGCCACCTCCTCCGGGACAGAGAACTATGGCTACACCTTC
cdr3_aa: CATSSGTENYGYTF

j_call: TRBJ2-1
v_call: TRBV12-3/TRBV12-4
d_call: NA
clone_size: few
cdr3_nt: TGTGCCAGCAGTTTAATCAGAGTGCCGGGGGCGGGAAATGAGCAGTTCTTC
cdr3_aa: CASSLIRVPGAGNEQFF

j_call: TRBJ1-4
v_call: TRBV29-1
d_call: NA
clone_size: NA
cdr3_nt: TGCAGCGTTTATACAGGGAGTGAAAAACTGTTTTTT
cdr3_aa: CSVYTGSEKLFF

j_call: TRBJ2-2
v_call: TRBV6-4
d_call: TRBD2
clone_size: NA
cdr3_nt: TGTGCCAGCAGCCGACTAGCGGGGACGAACACCGGGGAGCTGTTTTTT
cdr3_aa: CASSRLAGTNTGELFF

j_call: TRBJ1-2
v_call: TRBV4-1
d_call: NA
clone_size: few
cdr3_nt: TGCGCCAGCAGCCGAATCATAGGGGATGGAGGAGATGGCTACACCTTC
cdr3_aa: CASSRIIGDGGDGYTF

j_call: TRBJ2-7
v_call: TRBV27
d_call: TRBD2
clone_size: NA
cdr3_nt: TGTGCCAGCAGCTGGACTAGCGGGTCCTACGAGCAGTACTTC
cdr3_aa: CASSWTSGSYEQYF

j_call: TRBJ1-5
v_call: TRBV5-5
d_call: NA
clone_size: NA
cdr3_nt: TGTGCCAGCAGCTTAACACCCAGGGGATGGGGCAATCAGCCCCAGCATTTT
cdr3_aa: CASSLTPRGWGNQPQHF

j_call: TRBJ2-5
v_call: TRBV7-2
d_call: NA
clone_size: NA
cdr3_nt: TGTGCCAGCAGCTTAATAGGGGACCGACAAGAGACCCAGTACTTC
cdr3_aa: CASSLIGDRQETQYF

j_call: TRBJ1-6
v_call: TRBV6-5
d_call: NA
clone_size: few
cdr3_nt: TGTGCCAGCAGTTACTCGACTCGATCCTCAGGGGTCTGGAATTCACCCCTCCACTTT
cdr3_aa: CASSYSTRSSGVWNSPLHF

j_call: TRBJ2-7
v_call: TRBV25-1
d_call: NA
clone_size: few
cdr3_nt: TGTGCCAGCGCAGGGGTCCACGAGCAGTACTTC
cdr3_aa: CASAGVHEQYF

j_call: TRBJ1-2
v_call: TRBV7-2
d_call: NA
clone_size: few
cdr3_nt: TGTGCCAGCAGCTTGCGGCGCATGGGGCTCTATGGCTACACCTTC
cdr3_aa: CASSLRRMGLYGYTF

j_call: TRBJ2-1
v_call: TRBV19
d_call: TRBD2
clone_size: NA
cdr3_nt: TGTGCCAGTAGTAGGGCAGCGGGAGGGCCTTACAATGAGCAGTTCTTC
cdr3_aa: CASSRAAGGPYNEQFF

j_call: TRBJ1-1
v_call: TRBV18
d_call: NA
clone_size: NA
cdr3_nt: TGTGCCAGCTCACGAAACAACAGGGAAACTGAAGCTTTCTTT
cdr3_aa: CASSRNNRETEAFF

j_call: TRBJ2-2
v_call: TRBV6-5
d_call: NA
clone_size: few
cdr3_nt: TGTGCCAGCGGACACCCGAACACCGGGGAGCTGTTTTTT
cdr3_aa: CASGHPNTGELFF

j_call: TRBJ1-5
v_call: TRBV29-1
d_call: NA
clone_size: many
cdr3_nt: TGCAGCGTTGGGACTCCTCCCCAGCCCCAGCATTTT
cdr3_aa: CSVGTPPQPQHF

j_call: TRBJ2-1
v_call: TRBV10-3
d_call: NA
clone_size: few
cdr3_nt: TGTGCCATCAGTGAGTCCGTTGGCAGGGTCAGCGGCCCTACGAACAATGAGCAGTTCTTC
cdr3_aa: CAISESVGRVSGPTNNEQFF

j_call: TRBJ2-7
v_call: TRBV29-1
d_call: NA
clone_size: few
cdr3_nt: TGCAGCGTTGAGGGACATACCTACGAGCAGTACTTC
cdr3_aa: CSVEGHTYEQYF